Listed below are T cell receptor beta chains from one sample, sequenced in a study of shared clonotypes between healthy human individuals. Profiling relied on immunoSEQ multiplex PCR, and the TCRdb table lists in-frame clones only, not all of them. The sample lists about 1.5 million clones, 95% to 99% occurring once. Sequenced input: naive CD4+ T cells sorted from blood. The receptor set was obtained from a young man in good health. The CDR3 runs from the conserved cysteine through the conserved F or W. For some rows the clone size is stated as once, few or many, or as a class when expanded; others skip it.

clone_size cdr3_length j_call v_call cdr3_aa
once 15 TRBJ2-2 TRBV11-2 CASSRTSSGTGELFF
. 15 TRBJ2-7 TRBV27 CASNPSGRVSYEQYF
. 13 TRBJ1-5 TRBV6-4 CASSERPDQPQHF
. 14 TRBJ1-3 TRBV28 CASSLASSGNTIYF
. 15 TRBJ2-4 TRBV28 CASGDREPAKNIQYF
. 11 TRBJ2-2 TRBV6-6 CASSFPGELFF
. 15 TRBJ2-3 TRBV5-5 CASSLDGLSTDTQYF
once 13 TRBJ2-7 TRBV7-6 CASSVDRLNEQYF
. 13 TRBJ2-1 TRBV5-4 CASSLLVMDEQFF
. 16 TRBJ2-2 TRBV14 CASSPRTDTNTGELFF
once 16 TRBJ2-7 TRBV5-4 CASSIPAGQGVYEQYF
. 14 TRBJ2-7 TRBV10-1 CASRKDRETYEQYF
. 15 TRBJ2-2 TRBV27 CASRADRANTGELFF
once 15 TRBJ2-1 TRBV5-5 CASSFGQVPYNEQFF
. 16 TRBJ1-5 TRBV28 CASSRPRDYSNQPQHF
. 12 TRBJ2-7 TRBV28 CASSLSTYEQYF
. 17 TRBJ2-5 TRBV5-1 CASGARDRGLFKETQYF
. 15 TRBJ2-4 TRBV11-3 CASSLGDSTKNIQYF
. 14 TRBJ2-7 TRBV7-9 CASARGPSSYEQYF
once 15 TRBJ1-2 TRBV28 CALGGRAGTNYGYTF